This T cell receptor (beta chain) comes out of a study of T cell responses to AZD1222 COVID-19 vaccine. In the study overall: Pooled samples include second doses given at about 4 or 12 weeks. Study results and limitations: Just six people given AZD1222 tested seropositive at baseline. Unmutated variant regions are reportedly the target of nearly half of TCRs that are spike-specific. Compared with day 0, the breadth and depth of the Spike-specific TCR repertoire rose significantly after two doses of AZD1222.

V was cut by 1 base and J by 0 bases, with 10 bases left in between. Germline V lookup: CDR1 SEHNR, CDR2 FQNEAQ (reference sequence). This CDR3 contains 16 residues. Assay: immunoSEQ multiplex PCR; the TCRdb copy retains only in-frame clones and omits some. Here the sample spans 120,000 to 150,000 clones, 89% being singletons. For this clone: Antigen specificity is unknown.

The receptor comes from an adult in good health. The V gene is TRBV7-9, the J gene TRBJ2-1; no definite D call. The sequencing used peripheral blood, collected on day 0 of AZD1222 vaccination. The DNA for the CDR3 is TGTGCCAGCAGCTTAGAAAGGCGGAGCTCCTACAATGAGCAGTTCTTC. Its translation is CASSLERRSSYNEQFF.